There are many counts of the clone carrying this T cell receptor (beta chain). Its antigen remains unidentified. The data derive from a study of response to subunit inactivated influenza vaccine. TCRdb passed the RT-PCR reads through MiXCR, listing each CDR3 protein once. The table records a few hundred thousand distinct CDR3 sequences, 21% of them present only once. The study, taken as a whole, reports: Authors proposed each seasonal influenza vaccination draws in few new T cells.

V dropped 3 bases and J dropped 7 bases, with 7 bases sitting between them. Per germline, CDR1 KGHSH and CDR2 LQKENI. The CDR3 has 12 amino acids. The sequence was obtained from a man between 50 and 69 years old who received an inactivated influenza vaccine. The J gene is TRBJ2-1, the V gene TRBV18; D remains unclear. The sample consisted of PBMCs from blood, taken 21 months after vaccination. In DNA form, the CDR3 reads TGTGCCAGCTCACCGATGGGGAATGAGCAGTTCTTC. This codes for CASSPMGNEQFF.